This is a list of T cell receptor beta chains from one sample in a study of blood T cell repertoires in COVID-19. Profiling relied on immunoSEQ multiplex PCR, and the TCRdb table lists in-frame clones only, not all of them. This repertoire shows roughly 190,000 clones, 83% found once; its top ten account for less than 3.5%. Sequences were obtained from peripheral blood. These receptors were taken from a man aged 50 or older with active or convalescent COVID-19. Both conserved end residues are part of each CDR3.

V gene	J gene	CDR3 protein
TRBV6-5	TRBJ2-7	CASSYSFSGTYEQYF
TRBV11-2	TRBJ2-7	CASRPSRGGEQYF
TRBV29-1	TRBJ1-2	CSVEVRQATHRDGYTF
TRBV11-2	TRBJ1-3	CASSRGQMENTIYF
TRBV7-5	TRBJ2-5	CARSLRDCISQETQYF
TRBV3-1/TRBV3-2	TRBJ2-1	CASSQDKGLGHNEQFF
TRBV30	TRBJ2-3	CAWKRTTRAPTDTQYF
TRBV5-1	TRBJ2-2	CASSLGLAGLGGELFF
TRBV5-1	TRBJ2-3	CASRPGVSTDTQYF
TRBV27	TRBJ1-6	CASRADRGFNSPLHF
TRBV5-5	TRBJ1-5	CASSSTGTGVQPQHF
TRBV6-2/TRBV6-3	TRBJ1-5	CASSYLSIQAQHF
TRBV11-3	TRBJ2-2	CASSSGGVTGELFF
TRBV2	TRBJ2-2	CASSNPGGEKRELFF
TRBV19	TRBJ1-6	CASRLGQGAYNSPLHF
TRBV6-5	TRBJ1-4	CASRQQGAGEKLFF
TRBV18	TRBJ2-2	CASSPDTGELFF
TRBV30	TRBJ2-5	CAWSWLAGEQETQYF
TRBV5-1	TRBJ1-1	CASSLVTVNTEAFF
TRBV7-8	TRBJ1-2	CASSLEDRAAGYTF
TRBV24-1	TRBJ2-5	CATSDPPGQGRQETQYF
TRBV30	TRBJ1-2	CAWSPDRPGGDTF
TRBV10-1	TRBJ2-1	CASGRTSGHNEQFF
TRBV27	TRBJ1-1	CASRSYSFGQSEAFF
TRBV5-1	TRBJ2-5	CASSSPLAPETQYF
TRBV28	TRBJ2-1	CASSSRGLRDHEQFF
TRBV7-8	TRBJ2-5	CASSSGQVFQETQYF
TRBV3-1/TRBV3-2	TRBJ2-1	CASSRVDRGDEQFF
TRBV4-1	TRBJ2-1	CASSQEVVSSYNEQFF
TRBV6-4	TRBJ2-3	CASSDSQGTDTQYF
TRBV7-6	TRBJ2-7	CASSLGQSRTYEQYF
TRBV28	TRBJ1-5	CASRPQGASNQPQHF
TRBV7-9	TRBJ2-7	CASSLGGTPLYEQYF
TRBV30	TRBJ1-2	CAWNSLQNYGYTF
TRBV18	TRBJ2-3	CASSPRGLAGFTDTQYF
TRBV5-1	TRBJ1-2	CASSWGGALYGYTF
TRBV5-1	TRBJ2-6	CASSPLTSGGHSGANVLTF
TRBV28	TRBJ1-5	CASRWGTGGQPQHF
TRBV11-2	TRBJ2-7	CASSAAGAPYFYF
TRBV7-8	TRBJ1-2	CASSPSPGRDYGYTF